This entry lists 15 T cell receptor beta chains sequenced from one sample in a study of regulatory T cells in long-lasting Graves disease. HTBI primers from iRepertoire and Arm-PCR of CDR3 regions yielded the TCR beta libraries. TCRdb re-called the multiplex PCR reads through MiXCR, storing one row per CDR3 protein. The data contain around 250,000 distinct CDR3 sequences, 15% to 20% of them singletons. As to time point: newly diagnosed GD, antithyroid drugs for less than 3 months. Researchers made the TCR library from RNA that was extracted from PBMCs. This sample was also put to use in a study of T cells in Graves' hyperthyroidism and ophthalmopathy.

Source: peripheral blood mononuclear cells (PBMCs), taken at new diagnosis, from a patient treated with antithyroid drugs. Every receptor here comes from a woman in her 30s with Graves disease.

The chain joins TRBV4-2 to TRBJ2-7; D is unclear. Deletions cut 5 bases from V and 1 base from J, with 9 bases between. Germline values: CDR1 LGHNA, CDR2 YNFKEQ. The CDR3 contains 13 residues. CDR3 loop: CASSGPGSYEQYF. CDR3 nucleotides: TGTGCCAGCAGCGGCCCTGGATCCTACGAGCAGTACTTC.

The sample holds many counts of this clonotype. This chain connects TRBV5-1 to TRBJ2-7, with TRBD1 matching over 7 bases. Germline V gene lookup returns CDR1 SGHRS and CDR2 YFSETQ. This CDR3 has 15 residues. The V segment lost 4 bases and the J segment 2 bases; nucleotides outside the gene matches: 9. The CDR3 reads CASSTTGTEPYEQYF. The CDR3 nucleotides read TGCGCCAGCAGCACGACCGGGACAGAGCCCTACGAGCAGTACTTC.

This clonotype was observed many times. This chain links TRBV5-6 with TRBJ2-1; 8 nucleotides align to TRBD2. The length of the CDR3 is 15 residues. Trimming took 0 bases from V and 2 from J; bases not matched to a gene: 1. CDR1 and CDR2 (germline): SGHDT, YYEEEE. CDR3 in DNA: TGTGCCAGCAGCTTGGGGCGGGGGGCCTACAATGAGCAGTTCTTC. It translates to CASSLGRGAYNEQFF.

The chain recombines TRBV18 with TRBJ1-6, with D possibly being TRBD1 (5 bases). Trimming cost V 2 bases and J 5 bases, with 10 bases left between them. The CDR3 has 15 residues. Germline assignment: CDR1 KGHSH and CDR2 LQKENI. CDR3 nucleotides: TGTGCCAGCTCACCATGGGACGGAGATAATTCACCCCTCCACTTT. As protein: CASSPWDGDNSPLHF.

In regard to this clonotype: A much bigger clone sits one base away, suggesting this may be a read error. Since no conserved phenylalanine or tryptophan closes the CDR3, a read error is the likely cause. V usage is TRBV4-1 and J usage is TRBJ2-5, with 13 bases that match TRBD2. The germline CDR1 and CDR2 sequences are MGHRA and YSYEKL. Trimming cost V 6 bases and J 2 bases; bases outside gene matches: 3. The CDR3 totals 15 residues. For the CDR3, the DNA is TGCGCCAGCAGGACTAGCGGGGGGATTCAAGAGACCCAGTACCTC. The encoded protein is CASRTSGGIQETQYL.

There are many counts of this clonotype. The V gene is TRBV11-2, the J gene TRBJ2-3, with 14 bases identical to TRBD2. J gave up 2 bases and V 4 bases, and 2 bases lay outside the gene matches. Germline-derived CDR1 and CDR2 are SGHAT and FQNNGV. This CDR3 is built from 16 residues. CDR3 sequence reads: CASSWTSGGNTDTQYF. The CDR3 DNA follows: TGTGCCAGCAGCTGGACTAGCGGGGGGAACACAGATACGCAGTATTTT.

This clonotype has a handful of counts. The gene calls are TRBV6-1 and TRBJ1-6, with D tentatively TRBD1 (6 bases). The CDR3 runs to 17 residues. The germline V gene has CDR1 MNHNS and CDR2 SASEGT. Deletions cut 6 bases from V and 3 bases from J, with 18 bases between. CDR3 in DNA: TGTGCCAGCAGCCCCGGACGGACAGCGAACTATAATTCACCCCTCCACTTT. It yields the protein CASSPGRTANYNSPLHF.

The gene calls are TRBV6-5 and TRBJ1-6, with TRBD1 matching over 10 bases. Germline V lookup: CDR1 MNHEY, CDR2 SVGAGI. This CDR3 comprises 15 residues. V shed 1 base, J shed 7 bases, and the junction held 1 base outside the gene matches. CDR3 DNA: TGTGCCAGCAGTTACTTGGGACAGGGGAATTCACCCCTCCACTTT. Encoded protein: CASSYLGQGNSPLHF.

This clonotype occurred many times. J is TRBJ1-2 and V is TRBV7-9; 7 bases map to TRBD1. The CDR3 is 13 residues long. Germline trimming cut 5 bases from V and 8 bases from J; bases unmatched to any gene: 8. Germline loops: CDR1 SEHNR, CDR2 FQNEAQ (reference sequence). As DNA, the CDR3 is TGTGCCAGCAGCCCACTACAGGGGCGCGGCTACACCTTC. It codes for CASSPLQGRGYTF.

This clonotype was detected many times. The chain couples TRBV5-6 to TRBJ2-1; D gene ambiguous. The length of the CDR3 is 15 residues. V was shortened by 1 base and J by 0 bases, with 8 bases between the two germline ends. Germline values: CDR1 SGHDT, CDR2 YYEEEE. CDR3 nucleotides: TGTGCCAGCAGCTTGTCGGCTAGCTCCTACAATGAGCAGTTCTTC. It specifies CASSLSASSYNEQFF.

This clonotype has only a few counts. In DNA, the CDR3 is TGTGCCAGCTCACAACTCGGGGGGGGGACGAGCACTGAAGCTTTCTTT. Translating it yields CASSQLGGGTSTEAFF. The chain employs TRBV18 and TRBJ1-1; D may be TRBD1 (5 bases). The length of the CDR3 is 16 residues. The germline V and J ends were trimmed by 4 bases and 4 bases, with 19 bases remaining between them. Germline V gives CDR1 KGHSH, CDR2 LQKENI.

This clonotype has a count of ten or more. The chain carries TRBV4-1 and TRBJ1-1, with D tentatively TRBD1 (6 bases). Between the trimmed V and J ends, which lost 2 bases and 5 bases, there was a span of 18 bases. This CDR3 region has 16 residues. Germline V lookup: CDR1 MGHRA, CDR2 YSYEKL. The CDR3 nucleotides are TGCGCCAGCAGCCAATCAGAGGGGGGGGATAGGACTGAAGCTTTCTTT. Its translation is CASSQSEGGDRTEAFF.

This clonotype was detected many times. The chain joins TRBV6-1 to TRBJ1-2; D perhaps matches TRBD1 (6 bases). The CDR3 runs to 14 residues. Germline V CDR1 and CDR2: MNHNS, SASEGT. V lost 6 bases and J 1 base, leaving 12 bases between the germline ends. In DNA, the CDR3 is TGTGCCAGCAGCAAGACAGGTCTTAACTATGGCTACACCTTC. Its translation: CASSKTGLNYGYTF.

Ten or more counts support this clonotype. The CDR3 loop reads CASRGLEGNTEAFF. In nucleotides, the CDR3 is TGTGCCAGCAGGGGATTGGAGGGAAACACTGAAGCTTTCTTT. The chain recombines TRBV5-5 with TRBJ1-1; D not certain. Deletions cut 5 bases from V and 2 bases from J, with 13 bases between. CDR1 and CDR2 (germline): SGHKS, YYEKEE (reference sequence). CDR3 length equals 14 residues.

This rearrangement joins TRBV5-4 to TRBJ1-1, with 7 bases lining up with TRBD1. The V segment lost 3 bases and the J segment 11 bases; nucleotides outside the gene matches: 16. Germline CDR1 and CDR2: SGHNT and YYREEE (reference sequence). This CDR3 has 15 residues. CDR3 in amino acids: CASSSQGSPGLGAFF. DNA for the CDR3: TGTGCCAGCAGCTCACAGGGGAGCCCGGGACTCGGGGCTTTCTTT.